These T cell receptor beta chains were read from a single sample in a study of neurological immune-mediated disorders. In TCRdb, the 5' RACE reads were re-called with MiXCR into one record per CDR3 protein. Of around 25,000 distinct CDR3 sequences listed, around an eighth are singletons. The sample taken for sequencing was PBMCs. The receptor source for this set is a woman aged 40-49 years with HTLV-1-associated myelopathy (HAM/TSP). Each CDR3 is given with its conserved first and last residue. The D gene is left open where the match is weak. Some rows mark clone size as missing; the rest say once, few, many or name a class of expanded clone.

CDR3 DNA: TGTGCCAGCAGCTGGGAAGGATTCTACAATGAGCAGTTCTTC
CDR3 protein: CASSWEGFYNEQFF
CDR3 length: 14
D gene: -
clone size: many
J gene: TRBJ2-1
V gene: TRBV3-1

CDR3 DNA: TGTGCCAGCAGCGCAGGGGGCTCCTATAATTCACCCCTCCACTTT
CDR3 protein: CASSAGGSYNSPLHF
CDR3 length: 15
D gene: TRBD1
clone size: many
J gene: TRBJ1-6
V gene: TRBV9

CDR3 DNA: TGTGCCAGCAGCCACCTCACAGAGCGCGCTTCACCCCTCCACTTT
CDR3 protein: CASSHLTERASPLHF
CDR3 length: 15
D gene: -
clone size: many
J gene: TRBJ1-6
V gene: TRBV3-1

CDR3 DNA: TGCGCCAGCAGAGTGACAGGGTTCCAAGAGACCCAGTACTTC
CDR3 protein: CASRVTGFQETQYF
CDR3 length: 14
D gene: TRBD1
clone size: many
J gene: TRBJ2-5
V gene: TRBV5-1

CDR3 DNA: TGTGCCAGCAGCTTAGGGGGGGGAGCCATGGAGCAGTTCTTC
CDR3 protein: CASSLGGGAMEQFF
CDR3 length: 14
D gene: TRBD2
clone size: many
J gene: TRBJ2-1
V gene: TRBV7-2

CDR3 DNA: TGCAGTGCTACTCAGGACAGCACCCTTCTCGATGAGCAGTTCTTC
CDR3 protein: CSATQDSTLLDEQFF
CDR3 length: 15
D gene: -
clone size: many
J gene: TRBJ2-1
V gene: TRBV20-1

CDR3 DNA: TGCAGTGCTGGGACCCCGGCGGGGGGGCCCTACAATGAGCAGTTCTTC
CDR3 protein: CSAGTPAGGPYNEQFF
CDR3 length: 16
D gene: TRBD2
clone size: many
J gene: TRBJ2-1
V gene: TRBV20-1

CDR3 DNA: TGTGCCAGCATCCACGAGCCTCGCTCTGGAAACACCATATATTTT
CDR3 protein: CASIHEPRSGNTIYF
CDR3 length: 15
D gene: -
clone size: many
J gene: TRBJ1-3
V gene: TRBV12-3/TRBV12-4

CDR3 DNA: TGCGCCAGCAGCTCCCAGGGAAATGAGCAGTTCTTC
CDR3 protein: CASSSQGNEQFF
CDR3 length: 12
D gene: -
clone size: many
J gene: TRBJ2-1
V gene: TRBV5-1

CDR3 DNA: TGCGCCAGCAGACCCGGGACAGAGATAAATTCACCCCTCCACTTT
CDR3 protein: CASRPGTEINSPLHF
CDR3 length: 15
D gene: TRBD1
clone size: many
J gene: TRBJ1-6
V gene: TRBV5-1

CDR3 DNA: TGTGCCAGCAGTTTCTCCGTGGCCGGGGAGCTGTTTTTT
CDR3 protein: CASSFSVAGELFF
CDR3 length: 13
D gene: -
clone size: many
J gene: TRBJ2-2
V gene: TRBV12-3/TRBV12-4

CDR3 DNA: TGTGCCAGCACAACACCCGGGGGCGGGGGCTATGGCTACACCTTC
CDR3 protein: CASTTPGGGGYGYTF
CDR3 length: 15
D gene: -
clone size: many
J gene: TRBJ1-2
V gene: TRBV6-5

CDR3 DNA: TGCAGTGCTAGAGCAACGACAGGGGGACCCGACTATGAGCAGTTCTTC
CDR3 protein: CSARATTGGPDYEQFF
CDR3 length: 16
D gene: TRBD1
clone size: -
J gene: TRBJ2-1
V gene: TRBV20-1

CDR3 DNA: TGCAGCGTTACAGGGGTAACCCCTGAAGCTTTCTTT
CDR3 protein: CSVTGVTPEAFF
CDR3 length: 12
D gene: TRBD1
clone size: many
J gene: TRBJ1-1
V gene: TRBV29-1

CDR3 DNA: TGTGCCATCAGCGGGACTAGCGGGAGCAGGGATGAGCAGTTCTTC
CDR3 protein: CAISGTSGSRDEQFF
CDR3 length: 15
D gene: TRBD2
clone size: many
J gene: TRBJ2-1
V gene: TRBV10-3

CDR3 DNA: TGCAGCGTTGAAGGGGGGGTGGCTGAAGCTTTCTTT
CDR3 protein: CSVEGGVAEAFF
CDR3 length: 12
D gene: -
clone size: -
J gene: TRBJ1-1
V gene: TRBV29-1

CDR3 DNA: TGTGCCAGCAGCCCGACCGGCGGGACAGGGGTCTCCTACGAGCAGTACTTC
CDR3 protein: CASSPTGGTGVSYEQYF
CDR3 length: 17
D gene: TRBD1
clone size: many
J gene: TRBJ2-7
V gene: TRBV7-8

CDR3 DNA: TGCGCCAGCAGCTCAGGGACAAACCAAGAGACCCAGTACTTC
CDR3 protein: CASSSGTNQETQYF
CDR3 length: 14
D gene: -
clone size: many
J gene: TRBJ2-5
V gene: TRBV5-1

CDR3 DNA: TGCGCCAGCAGCTTCAAAGAGACCCAGTACTTC
CDR3 protein: CASSFKETQYF
CDR3 length: 11
D gene: -
clone size: many
J gene: TRBJ2-5
V gene: TRBV5-1

CDR3 DNA: TGTGCCACCAGTGACCCAACAGGGGACACAGATACGCAGTATTTT
CDR3 protein: CATSDPTGDTDTQYF
CDR3 length: 15
D gene: TRBD1
clone size: many
J gene: TRBJ2-3
V gene: TRBV24-1

CDR3 DNA: TGTGCCAGCAGCTTGAGGACAGTGGGTCAAAATTCACCCCTCCACTTT
CDR3 protein: CASSLRTVGQNSPLHF
CDR3 length: 16
D gene: -
clone size: large
J gene: TRBJ1-6
V gene: TRBV7-2

CDR3 DNA: TGCGCCAGCGGATCGAGTGAGACCCAGTACTTC
CDR3 protein: CASGSSETQYF
CDR3 length: 11
D gene: -
clone size: many
J gene: TRBJ2-5
V gene: TRBV10-2

CDR3 DNA: TGTGCCAGCAGCCGCTTAGGGGTGGGAGAGACCCAGTACTTC
CDR3 protein: CASSRLGVGETQYF
CDR3 length: 14
D gene: -
clone size: many
J gene: TRBJ2-5
V gene: TRBV11-2

CDR3 DNA: TGTGCCAGCAGCTTAGCCCCGGGCCACTCCTCCTACGAGCAGTACTTC
CDR3 protein: CASSLAPGHSSYEQYF
CDR3 length: 16
D gene: -
clone size: many
J gene: TRBJ2-7
V gene: TRBV7-9